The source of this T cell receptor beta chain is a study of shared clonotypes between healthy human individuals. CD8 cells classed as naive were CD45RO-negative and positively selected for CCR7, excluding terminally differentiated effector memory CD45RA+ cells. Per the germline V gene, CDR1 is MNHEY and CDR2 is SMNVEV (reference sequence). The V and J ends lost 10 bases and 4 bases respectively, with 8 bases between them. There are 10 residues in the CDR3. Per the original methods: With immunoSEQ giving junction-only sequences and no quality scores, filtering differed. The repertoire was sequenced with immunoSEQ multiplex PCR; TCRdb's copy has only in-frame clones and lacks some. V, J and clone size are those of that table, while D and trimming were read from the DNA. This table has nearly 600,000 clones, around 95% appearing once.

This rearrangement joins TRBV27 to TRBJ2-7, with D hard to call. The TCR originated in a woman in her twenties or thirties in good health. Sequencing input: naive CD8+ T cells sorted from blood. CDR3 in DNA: TGTGCCACCTACTTATACGAGCAGTACTTC. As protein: CATYLYEQYF.